This note documents a single T cell receptor beta chain sequence. Its target is not known. Full-length variable regions came from constant-region reverse primers plus semi-nested Nested Universal Primer A PCR. Each CDR3 protein gets one entry after TCRdb re-called the 5' RACE reads with MiXCR. Among approximately 41,000 distinct CDR3 sequences listed, just under 30% were seen once. The CDR3 has 15 residues. V trimming: 0 bases; J trimming: 5 bases; junction bases outside the gene matches: 7. Germline V gives CDR1 SGDLS, CDR2 YYNGEE. The memory fraction was CD4+CD45RO+CD25- cells. Study-wide points: Tumor memory CD4+ T cell TCR gene usage was found to cluster with blood and lymph node memory CD4+ cells and with lymph node naive CD4+ cells. Larger-cohort validation covered only one TCR beta V-J rearrangement.

This TCR was recovered from a female donor with breast cancer. The rearrangement links TRBV9 to TRBJ2-7, with TRBD1 matching over 8 bases. The sequenced sample consisted of memory CD4+ T cells sorted from a lymph node. Subset meaning: memory CD4+ T cells, CD4+CD45RO+CD25-. CDR3 protein: CASSVGGQGIHEQYF. CDR3 sequence (DNA): TGTGCCAGCAGCGTAGGCGGACAGGGAATCCACGAGCAGTACTTC.